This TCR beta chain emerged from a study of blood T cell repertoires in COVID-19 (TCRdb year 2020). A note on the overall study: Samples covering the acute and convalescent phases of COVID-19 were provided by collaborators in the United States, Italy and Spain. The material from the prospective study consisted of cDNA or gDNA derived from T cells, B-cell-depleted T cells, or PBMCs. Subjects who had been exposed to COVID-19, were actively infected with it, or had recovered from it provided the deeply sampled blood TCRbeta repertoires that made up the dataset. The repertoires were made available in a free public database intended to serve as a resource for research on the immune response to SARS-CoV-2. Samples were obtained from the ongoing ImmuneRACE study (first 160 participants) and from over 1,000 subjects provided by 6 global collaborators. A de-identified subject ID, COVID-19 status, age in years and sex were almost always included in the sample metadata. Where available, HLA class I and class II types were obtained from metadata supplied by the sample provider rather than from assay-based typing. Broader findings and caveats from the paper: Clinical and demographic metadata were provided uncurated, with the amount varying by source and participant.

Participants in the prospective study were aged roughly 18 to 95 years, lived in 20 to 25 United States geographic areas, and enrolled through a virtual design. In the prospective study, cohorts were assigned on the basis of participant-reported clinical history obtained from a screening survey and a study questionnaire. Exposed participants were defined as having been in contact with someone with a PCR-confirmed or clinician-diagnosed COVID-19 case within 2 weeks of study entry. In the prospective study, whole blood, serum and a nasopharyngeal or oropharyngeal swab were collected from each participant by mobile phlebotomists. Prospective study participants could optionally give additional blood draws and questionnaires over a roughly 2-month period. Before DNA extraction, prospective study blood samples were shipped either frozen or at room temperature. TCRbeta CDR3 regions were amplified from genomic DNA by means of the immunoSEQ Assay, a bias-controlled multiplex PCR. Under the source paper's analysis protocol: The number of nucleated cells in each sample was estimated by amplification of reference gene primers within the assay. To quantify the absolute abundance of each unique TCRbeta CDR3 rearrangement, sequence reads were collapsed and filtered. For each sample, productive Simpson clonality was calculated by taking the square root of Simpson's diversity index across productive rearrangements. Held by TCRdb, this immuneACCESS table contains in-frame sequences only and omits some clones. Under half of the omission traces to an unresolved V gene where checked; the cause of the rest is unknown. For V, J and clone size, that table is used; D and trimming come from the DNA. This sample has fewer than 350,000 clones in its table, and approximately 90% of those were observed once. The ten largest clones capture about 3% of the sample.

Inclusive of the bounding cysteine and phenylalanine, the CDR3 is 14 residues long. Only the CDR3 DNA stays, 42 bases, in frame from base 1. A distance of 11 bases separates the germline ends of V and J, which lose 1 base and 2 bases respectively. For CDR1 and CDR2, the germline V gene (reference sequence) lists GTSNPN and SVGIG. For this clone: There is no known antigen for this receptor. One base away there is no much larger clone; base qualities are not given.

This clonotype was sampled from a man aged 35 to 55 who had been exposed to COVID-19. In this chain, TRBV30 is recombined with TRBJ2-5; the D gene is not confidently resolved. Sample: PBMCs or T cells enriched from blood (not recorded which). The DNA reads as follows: TGTGCCTGGAGTGGAAGCCAGCGACAAGAGACCCAGTACTTC. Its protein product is CAWSGSQRQETQYF. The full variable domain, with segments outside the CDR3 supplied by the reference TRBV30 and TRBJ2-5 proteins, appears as SQTIHQWPATLVQPVGSPLSLECTVEGTSNPNLYWYRQAAGRGLQLLFYSVGIGQISSEVPQNLSASRPQDRQFILSSKKLLLSDSGFYLCAWSGSQRQETQYFGPGTRLLVL.